This T cell receptor (beta chain) was retrieved from a study of CD8 T cells in ankylosing spondylitis (dated by TCRdb to the late 2010s). Regarding the research as a whole: The study profiled T cell receptor beta repertoires in healthy donors and ankylosing spondylitis patients to find disease-linked TCR variants. In total, the full study cohort was made up of roughly 110 healthy donors and 25 ankylosing spondylitis patients. Samples of peripheral blood were taken, and for ankylosing spondylitis patients, synovial fluid was collected as well. What the study reported, not specific to this receptor: A TCR beta motif of about 8 highly homologous amino acid variants appeared characteristic of blood from ankylosing spondylitis patients. Some motif variants were previously reported in synovial fluid and blood of reactive arthritis patients, suggesting common disease-initiation mechanisms. The disease-linked clones had a CD8+ phenotype and were found at relatively low frequencies in peripheral blood. The disease-linked clones were reported as significantly enriched in matched synovial fluid samples from ankylosing spondylitis patients.

This clonotype turned up a few times. The antigen it binds to is not known. It has no much larger one-base neighbor in the sample; base qualities were not kept. Data came from an Illumina HiSeq 2500. Quantitative 5'-RACE with molecular barcodes was the method used to prepare the TCR beta libraries. As for how the authors treated the data: Disease-linked TCR variants were identified with a new computational method built on a probabilistic model of VDJ rearrangement. Clones were called with MiXCR by TCRdb after fastp trimmed the public reads at Q25, and only in-frame beta chains were retained. Here each entry gathers all rows of one CDR3 protein and keeps the most common genes and DNA. TCRdb's processing, not the authors' own work, is the source of the V and J calls. The sample table shows about 120,000 distinct CDR3 sequences, and roughly 15% are seen once. The ten most abundant clones make up approximately 3% of the sample.

The TCR was taken from a female donor with ankylosing spondylitis or in good health (not recorded which). Material: blood, either unsorted or a sorted T cell fraction (not recorded which).

The CDR3 corresponds to CASSDRAWTEAFF. The DNA is as follows: TGTGCCAGCTCGGACAGGGCCTGGACTGAAGCTTTCTTT. The rearrangement joined TRBV6-1 to TRBJ1-1, and TRBD1 matches 8 of the central bases. CDR1 and CDR2 are drawn from the germline V gene: MNHNS, SASEGT. Including the terminal cysteine and phenylalanine, the CDR3 comprises 13 residues. Solely the CDR3 DNA is kept, with 39 bases framed from the first base. Compared with germline, V lacks 8 bases and J lacks 5 bases; bases without a gene match: 7.